This TCR beta chain was sequenced for a study of identical twins. With 10 bases clipped from V and 3 bases from J, the junction kept 10 bases outside the gene matches. CDR3 size: 14 residues. CDR1 and CDR2 (germline): ENHRY, SYGVKD. TCRdb itself ran the 5' RACE reads through MiXCR, one entry per CDR3 protein. The sample records 310,000 or so distinct CDR3 sequences, 7.5% to 9.5% being singletons. This sample also appeared in a second study, on yellow fever vaccine responses in identical twins. That source adds: Reportedly, the response of twins' T cells to the vaccine seemed partly convergent, partly personalized.

This sequence originates from a woman aged 18-29 years in good health. The chain recombines TRBV10-3 with TRBJ2-7, with 9 bases that match TRBD1. Sequencing used CD8+ T cells sorted from blood. The CDR3 region is CATGLGTGNYEQYF. The CDR3 DNA is TGTGCCACCGGCCTAGGGACAGGGAACTACGAGCAGTACTTC.